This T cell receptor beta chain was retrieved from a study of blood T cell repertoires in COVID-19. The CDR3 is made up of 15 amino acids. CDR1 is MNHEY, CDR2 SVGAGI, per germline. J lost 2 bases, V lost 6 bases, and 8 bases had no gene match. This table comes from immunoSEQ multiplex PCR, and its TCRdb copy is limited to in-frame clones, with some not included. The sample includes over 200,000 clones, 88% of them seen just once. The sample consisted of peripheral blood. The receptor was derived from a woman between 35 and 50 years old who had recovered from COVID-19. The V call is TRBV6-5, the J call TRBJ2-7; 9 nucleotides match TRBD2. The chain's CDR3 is CASRTRTSVTYEQYF. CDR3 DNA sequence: TGTGCCAGCAGGACCCGGACTAGCGTCACCTACGAGCAGTACTTC.